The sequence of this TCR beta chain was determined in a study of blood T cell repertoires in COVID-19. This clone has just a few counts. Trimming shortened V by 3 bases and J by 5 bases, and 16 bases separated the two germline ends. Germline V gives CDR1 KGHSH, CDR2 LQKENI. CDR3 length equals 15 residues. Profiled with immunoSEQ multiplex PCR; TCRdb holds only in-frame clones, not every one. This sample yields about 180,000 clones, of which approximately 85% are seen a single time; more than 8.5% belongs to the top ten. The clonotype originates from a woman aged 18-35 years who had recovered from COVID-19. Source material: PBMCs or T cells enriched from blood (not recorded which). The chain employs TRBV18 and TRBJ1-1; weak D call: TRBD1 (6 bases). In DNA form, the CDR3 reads TGTGCCAGCTCACCTAACAGGGTCCTTGAGACTGAAGCTTTCTTT. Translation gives CASSPNRVLETEAFF.